This TCR beta chain was sequenced for a study of graft-versus-host responses after intestinal transplantation. The overall study: Recipients across the board were started on anti-thymocyte globulin induction, then kept on tacrolimus and steroids for about 3 years. Study-wide points: The highest levels of circulating GvH clones went along with early declines in HvG clones after transplant. The authors found GvH clones in recipient marrow, some appearing first in ileum or blood. Across patients carrying graft-donor T cell macrochimerism, allografts held high graft-versus-host to host-versus-graft clonal ratios.

About this clone: Its antigen is unknown.

TCRdb's copy holds only in-frame clones and misses some; the assay was immunoSEQ multiplex PCR. The table has roughly 40,000 clones, roughly 93% seen once. The source is a human patient who received an intestinal transplant, so some T cells may come from the graft donor. Here the sequenced sample was PBMCs, taken around 730 days after intestinal transplantation.

DNA for the CDR3: TGTGCCAGCAGCTTAGGGACTAGCGGGCTCTACAATGAGCAGTTCTTC. Amino acid sequence: CASSLGTSGLYNEQFF. This chain uses TRBV7-6 with TRBJ2-1, with 11 bases that match TRBD2. This CDR3 has 16 amino acids. The J segment lost 3 bases and the V segment lost 1 base, leaving 2 bases of the junction unmatched. Per the germline V gene, CDR1 is SGHVS and CDR2 is FNYEAQ.